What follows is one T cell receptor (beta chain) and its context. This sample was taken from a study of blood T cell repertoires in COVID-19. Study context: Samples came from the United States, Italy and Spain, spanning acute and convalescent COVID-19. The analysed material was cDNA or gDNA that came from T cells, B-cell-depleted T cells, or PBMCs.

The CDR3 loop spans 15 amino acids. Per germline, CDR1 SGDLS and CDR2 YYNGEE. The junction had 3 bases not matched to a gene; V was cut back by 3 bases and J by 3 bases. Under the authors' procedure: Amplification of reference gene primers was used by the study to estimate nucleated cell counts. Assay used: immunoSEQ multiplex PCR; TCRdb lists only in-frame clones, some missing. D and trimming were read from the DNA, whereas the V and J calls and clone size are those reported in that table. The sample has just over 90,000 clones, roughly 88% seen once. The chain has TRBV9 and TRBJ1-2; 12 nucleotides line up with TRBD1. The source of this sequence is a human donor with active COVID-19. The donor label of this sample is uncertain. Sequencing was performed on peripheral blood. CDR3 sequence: CASSAGTGGDYGYTF. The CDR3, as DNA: TGTGCCAGCAGCGCGGGGACAGGGGGCGACTATGGCTACACCTTC. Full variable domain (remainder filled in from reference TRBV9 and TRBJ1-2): DSGVTQTPKHLITATGQRVTLRCSPRSGDLSVYWYQQSLDQGLQFLIQYYNGEERAKGNILERFSAQQFPDLHSELNLSSLELGDSALYFCASSAGTGGDYGYTFGSGTRLTVV.